What follows describes a single TCR beta chain. The clone's antigen remains unknown. Nothing much larger sits one base from this clone, and base qualities are not available. The sample originates from a study of blood T cell repertoires in COVID-19 (dated by TCRdb to about 2020). In terms of the full investigation: The collaborator samples originated in the United States, Italy and Spain and spanned the acute and convalescent phases of COVID-19. The prospective study material was composed of cDNA or gDNA derived from T cells, B-cell-depleted T cells, or PBMCs. Subjects who had been exposed to COVID-19, were actively infected with it, or had recovered from it provided the deeply sampled blood TCRbeta repertoires that made up the dataset. The repertoires were released in a freely available public database meant as a resource for research on the immune response to SARS-CoV-2. The samples were drawn from two sources: the first 160 participants of the ongoing ImmuneRACE study, and over 950 subjects contributed by 6 global collaborators. The sample metadata nearly always contained a de-identified subject ID, COVID-19 status, age in years and sex. HLA class I and class II types, where available, came from metadata supplied by the sample provider rather than from assay-based typing.

The immunoSEQ Assay, a bias-controlled multiplex PCR, was used to amplify TCRbeta CDR3 regions from genomic DNA. The paper's processing steps were these. The number of nucleated cells in each sample was estimated from the amplification of reference gene primers within the assay. To quantify the absolute abundance of each unique TCRbeta CDR3 rearrangement, sequence reads were collapsed and filtered. For each sample, productive Simpson clonality was calculated as the square root of Simpson's diversity index over productive rearrangements. Sourced from immuneACCESS, this table was stored by TCRdb with only in-frame sequences that have V and J called. A share of the clones is absent; for the studies checked, an unresolved V gene accounts for under half, and the remainder has no known explanation. The V and J calls and clone size are taken from that table; D and trimming were inferred from the DNA. This sample gives 250,000 to 300,000 clones in total; 85% to 90% of them show up just once. 8.5% to 14% of the sample comes from the top ten.

One collaborating source in Seattle enrolled patients during active infection and followed them longitudinally through the course of disease. Collaborating institutions collected whole blood in K2EDTA tubes following their own protocols. For TCRbeta analysis, collaborators shipped samples as frozen whole blood, isolated PBMCs, or DNA extracted from either of those sample types. Overall results and qualifications from the work: The amount of clinical and demographic metadata varied by source and participant and was provided uncurated.

V was cut back by 8 bases and J by 7 bases, leaving a gap of 11 bases between them. From the cysteine up to the phenylalanine, the CDR3 has a length of 11 residues. Left in the record is the CDR3 DNA by itself, 33 bases read in frame from the first base. CDR1 and CDR2 (MNHEY, SVGAGI) derive from the germline V gene. Sequenced: peripheral blood. The V and J genes are TRBV6-5 and TRBJ1-1; the D gene remains uncertain. This TCR was recovered from a woman younger than 45 with COVID-19, enrolled during active disease. The bases read TGTGCCAGCGAAAGCGGAAATGAAGCTTTCTTT. It codes for CASESGNEAFF.